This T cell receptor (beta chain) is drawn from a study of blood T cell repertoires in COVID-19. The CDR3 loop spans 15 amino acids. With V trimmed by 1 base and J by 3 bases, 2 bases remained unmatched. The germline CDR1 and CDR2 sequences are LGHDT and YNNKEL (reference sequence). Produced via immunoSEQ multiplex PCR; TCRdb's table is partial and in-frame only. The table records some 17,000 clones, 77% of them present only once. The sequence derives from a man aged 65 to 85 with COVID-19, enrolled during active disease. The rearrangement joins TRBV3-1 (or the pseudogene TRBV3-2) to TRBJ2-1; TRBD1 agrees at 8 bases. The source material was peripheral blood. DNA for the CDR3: TGTGCCAGCAGCCAAGTCGACAGGGGCTACAATGAGCAGTTCTTC. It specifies CASSQVDRGYNEQFF.